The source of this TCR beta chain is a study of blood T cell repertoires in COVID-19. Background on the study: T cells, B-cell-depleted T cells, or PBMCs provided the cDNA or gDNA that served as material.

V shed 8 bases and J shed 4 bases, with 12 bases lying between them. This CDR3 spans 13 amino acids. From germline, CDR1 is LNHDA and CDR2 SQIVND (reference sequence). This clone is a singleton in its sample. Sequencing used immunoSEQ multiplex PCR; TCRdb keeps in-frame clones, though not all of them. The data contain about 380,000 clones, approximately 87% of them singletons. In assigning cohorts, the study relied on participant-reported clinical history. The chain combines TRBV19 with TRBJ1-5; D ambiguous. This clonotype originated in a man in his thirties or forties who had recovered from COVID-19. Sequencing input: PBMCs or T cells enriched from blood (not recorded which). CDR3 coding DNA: TGTGCCAGTTCCGATAGTGATAATCAGCCCCAGCATTTT. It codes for CASSDSDNQPQHF.